A selection of T cell receptor beta chains follows, all from one sample in a study of T cells after yellow fever vaccination. TCRdb reprocessed the 5' RACE reads via MiXCR and lists one record per CDR3 protein. This table has around 300,000 distinct CDR3 sequences, 10% to 15% appearing once. This specimen was CD4+ T cells sorted from PBMCs, taken 45 days after the yellow fever booster vaccination. These receptors originate from a man aged 25 to 40 who received the YFV17D yellow fever vaccine. Each CDR3 is given with its conserved first and last residue. Fields, in order: J gene, V gene, D gene, clone size, CDR3 protein, CDR3 DNA. A D gene is named only where the DNA matches it firmly. Clone size is given for some rows only: seen once, a few or many times, or a class if the clone is expanded.

>TRBJ2-3|TRBV12-3/TRBV12-4|.|few
CASNRQGTDTQYF
TGTGCCAGCAACCGACAGGGCACAGATACGCAGTATTTT
>TRBJ2-1|TRBV20-1|TRBD2|few
CSASGLAGGVAVHEQFF
TGCAGTGCTTCGGGACTAGCGGGAGGGGTAGCCGTTCATGAGCAGTTCTTC
>TRBJ2-7|TRBV10-3|.|few
CAISGEAYEQYF
TGTGCCATCAGTGGGGAAGCCTACGAGCAGTACTTC
>TRBJ2-7|TRBV7-2|.|few
CASSLSFPAPYEQYF
TGTGCCAGCAGCTTATCTTTTCCAGCGCCCTACGAGCAGTACTTC
>TRBJ2-7|TRBV7-2|TRBD2|.
CASSRLAGAYEQYF
TGTGCCAGCAGCCGACTAGCGGGAGCGTACGAGCAGTACTTC
>TRBJ2-7|TRBV20-1|.|few
CSARGGPSYEQYF
TGCAGTGCTAGAGGCGGACCCTCCTACGAGCAGTACTTC
>TRBJ2-1|TRBV7-9|.|.
CASSFSALGNEQFF
TGTGCCAGCAGCTTCTCTGCGCTCGGGAATGAGCAGTTCTTC
>TRBJ2-1|TRBV20-1|.|few
CSASSIRDEQFF
TGCAGTGCTAGCTCGATCCGGGATGAGCAGTTCTTC
>TRBJ2-7|TRBV7-2|.|.
CASSLAGSGGPNEQYF
TGTGCCAGCAGCTTAGCGGGCAGCGGAGGTCCGAACGAGCAGTACTTC
>TRBJ2-2|TRBV6-2/TRBV6-3|TRBD2|few
CASKEAGGPTGELFF
TGTGCCAGCAAGGAGGCGGGAGGGCCCACCGGGGAGCTGTTTTTT
>TRBJ2-1|TRBV20-1|TRBD2|.
CSARDREAGVFF
TGCAGTGCTAGAGATCGGGAAGCGGGAGTGTTCTTC
>TRBJ2-5|TRBV29-1|.|.
CSVVVSQETQYF
TGCAGCGTTGTCGTCAGTCAAGAGACCCAGTACTTC
>TRBJ1-5|TRBV20-1|.|.
CSANLGGSNQPQHF
TGCAGTGCCAACTTGGGGGGTAGCAATCAGCCCCAGCATTTT
>TRBJ2-5|TRBV7-2|.|.
CASRQGGETQYF
TGTGCCAGCAGACAGGGCGGAGAGACCCAGTACTTC
>TRBJ1-2|TRBV10-3|.|few
CAISEGQNPGYTF
TGTGCCATCAGTGAGGGGCAAAACCCCGGCTACACCTTC
>TRBJ2-5|TRBV6-2/TRBV6-3|TRBD2|few
CASVRGGTRVGATQYF
TGTGCCAGCGTCCGCGGCGGGACTAGAGTGGGCGCAACCCAGTACTTC
>TRBJ2-1|TRBV7-2|TRBD2|.
CASSPTRASGNEQFF
TGTGCCAGCAGCCCCACAAGGGCTAGCGGCAATGAGCAGTTCTTC
>TRBJ2-1|TRBV9|.|few
CASSPLKRSYNEQFF
TGTGCCAGCAGCCCCCTCAAGAGGTCCTACAATGAGCAGTTCTTC
>TRBJ1-4|TRBV7-2|TRBD1|few
CASSWTPGTANEKLFF
TGTGCCAGCAGTTGGACCCCCGGGACAGCTAATGAAAAACTGTTTTTT
>TRBJ2-3|TRBV12-3/TRBV12-4|.|few
CASSFNGGPGRDFF
TGTGCCAGCAGTTTCAACGGAGGGCCAGGTAGGGATTTTTTT